This entry features one TCR beta chain sequence. TCRdb ran MiXCR on the RT-PCR reads and lists one entry per CDR3 protein. The sample has roughly 880,000 distinct CDR3 sequences; over 15% are singletons. This CDR3 is 15 amino acids long. Deletions cut 2 bases from V and 0 bases from J, with 6 bases between. Looked up from germline, CDR1 is SGHKS and CDR2 is YYEKEE (reference sequence). The sample originates from a study of patients and donors after allogeneic stem cell transplantation. The chain uses TRBV5-5 and TRBJ2-6; D is uncertain. The source is a human donor who was either an allogeneic HSCT recipient or a stem cell or donor lymphocyte infusion donor (not recorded which). It is not recorded whose cells these are; they may come from a transplant donor. Source material: blood, either unsorted or a sorted T cell fraction (not recorded which). CDR3 nucleotide sequence: TGTGCCAGCAGCTTAATCGGCTCTGGGGCCAACGTCCTGACTTTC. This sequence encodes CASSLIGSGANVLTF. Complete variable domain (other parts from reference TRBV5-5 and TRBJ2-6): DAGVTQSPTHLIKTRGQQVTLRCSPISGHKSVSWYQQVLGQGPQFIFQYYEKEERGRGNFPDRFSARQFPNYSSELNVNALLLGDSALYLCASSLIGSGANVLTFGAGSRLTVL.